Presented here are 19 T cell receptor beta chains from one specimen sequenced in a study of T cell changes during pregnancy in multiple sclerosis. TCRdb's copy holds only in-frame clones and misses some; the assay was immunoSEQ multiplex PCR. This table holds around 100,000 clones, about 94% found once. The sequencing used peripheral blood, collected before pregnancy. The source is a female donor with multiple sclerosis, enrolled in a pregnancy study.

V is TRBV6-5 and J is TRBJ2-7, with 13 nucleotides matching TRBD2. The J segment lost 3 bases and the V segment lost 4 bases, leaving 6 bases of the junction unmatched. The CDR3 runs 16 residues. Germline CDR1 and CDR2: MNHEY and SVGAGI. CDR3 nucleotide sequence: TGTGCCAGCAGTTTAGGACTAGCGGGAGACATCTACGAGCAGTACTTC. Residues: CASSLGLAGDIYEQYF.

The J gene is TRBJ2-3, the V gene TRBV25-1; 9 nucleotides agree with TRBD1. The CDR3 sequence is 17 residues long. In germline, CDR1 is MGHDK, CDR2 SYGVNS. The trim removed 4 bases at V and 0 bases at J, leaving 8 bases unmatched. CDR3 sequence reads: CASSGTSQGASTDTQYF. The CDR3 DNA is TGTGCCAGCAGTGGGACATCACAGGGGGCTAGCACAGATACGCAGTATTTT.

The CDR3 sequence is CASSRGLNYGYTF. The CDR3 nucleotides read TGTGCCAGCAGCAGGGGGCTTAACTATGGCTACACCTTC. The chain uses TRBV25-1 and TRBJ1-2; TRBD1 aligns across 8 bases. Germline V CDR1 and CDR2: MGHDK, SYGVNS. Trimming removed 6 bases from V and 1 base from J; junction bases left unmatched: 1. The CDR3 extends over 13 amino acids.

The gene calls are TRBV15 and TRBJ1-5; D gene ambiguous. This CDR3 spans 12 amino acids. Per germline, CDR1 LNHNV and CDR2 YYDKDF (reference sequence). V was clipped by 8 bases and J by 4 bases, with 9 bases between them. Here the CDR3 DNA reads TGTGCCACCTCCACAGCAAATCAGCCCCAGCATTTT. This gives the protein CATSTANQPQHF.

This clone was counted once. The chain has TRBV6-1 and TRBJ2-5; D unclear. The germline V gene encodes CDR1 MNHNS and CDR2 SASEGT. V was clipped by 2 bases and J by 4 bases, with 8 bases between them. This CDR3 has 13 residues. DNA of the CDR3: TGTGCCAGCAGTGAATTTCGGGTAGAGACCCAGTACTTC. It codes for CASSEFRVETQYF.

This chain uses TRBV7-9 with TRBJ2-5; 8 nucleotides align to TRBD1. Germline V gene lookup returns CDR1 SEHNR and CDR2 FQNEAQ (reference sequence). This CDR3 spans 15 amino acids. With 5 bases clipped from V and 4 bases from J, the junction kept 9 bases outside the gene matches. CDR3 coding DNA: TGTGCCAGCAGCCTCCGCGGACAGGGTCGAGAGACCCAGTACTTC. Its translation: CASSLRGQGRETQYF.

The chain recombines TRBV11-2 with TRBJ2-6, with 7 bases lining up with TRBD1. The CDR3 totals 17 residues. Losses at the gene ends were 7 bases for V and 1 base for J; bases not matched to a gene: 10. CDR1 and CDR2 from the germline V gene are SGHAT and FQNNGV. CDR3 coding DNA: TGTGCCAGCAACACGGACAGGCACCTTTCTGGGGCCAACGTCCTGACTTTC. This translates into CASNTDRHLSGANVLTF.

The chain carries TRBV5-1 and TRBJ2-5; no reliable D call. CDR1 is SGHRS and CDR2 is YFSETQ in the germline V gene. The germline V and J ends were trimmed by 0 bases and 4 bases, with 13 bases remaining between them. The CDR3 consists of 15 residues. CDR3 DNA sequence: TGCGCCAGCAGCTTGGCCAGAAAAATTGGAGAGACCCAGTACTTC. This sequence encodes CASSLARKIGETQYF.

CDR3 DNA sequence: TGTGCCAGCAGTTATACGGGGACAGGGGGGTACGAGCAGTACTTC. This sequence encodes CASSYTGTGGYEQYF. The V call is TRBV6-5, the J call TRBJ2-7; 11 nucleotides match TRBD1. From germline, CDR1 is MNHEY and CDR2 SVGAGI. This CDR3 spans 15 amino acids. V lost 3 bases, J lost 4 bases, and 5 bases stayed unmatched.

The gene calls are TRBV6-6 and TRBJ2-2, with D perhaps matching TRBD1 (6 bases). V was pared by 6 bases and J by 5 bases, with 10 bases between. The V gene's germline CDR1 is MNHNY and CDR2 SVGAGI (reference sequence). The CDR3 runs to 13 residues. The CDR3 nucleotides are TGTGCCAGCAGCTTGACAGGAACCGGGGAGCTGTTTTTT. This translates into CASSLTGTGELFF.

The CDR3 region has the DNA TGTGCCTTAACCGGGGGGCTGAGATCCTACGAGCAGTACTTC. Translation: CALTGGLRSYEQYF. The V call is TRBV30, the J call TRBJ2-7; weak D call: TRBD2 (7 bases). CDR3 size: 14 residues. The germline CDR1 and CDR2 sequences are GTSNPN and SVGIG (reference sequence). V was cut by 7 bases and J by 1 base, with 17 bases left in between.

The rearrangement joins TRBV2 to TRBJ1-5; 7 bases line up with TRBD1. Germline CDR1 and CDR2: SNHLY and FYNNEI. There are 21 residues in the CDR3. With 2 bases clipped from V and 0 bases from J, the junction kept 19 bases outside the gene matches. CDR3 region: CASSERGRSRGTENSNQPQHF. The CDR3 DNA reads TGTGCCAGCAGTGAAAGGGGACGTTCCCGCGGGACAGAAAATAGCAATCAGCCCCAGCATTTT.

The chain links TRBV28 to TRBJ1-4, with TRBD1 identical over 10 bases. The germline gives CDR1 MDHEN, CDR2 SYDVKM. J lost 3 bases, V lost 5 bases, and 6 bases had no gene match. The CDR3 consists of 16 residues. In DNA, the CDR3 is TGTGCCAGCAGTAGACAGGGGGCGCTTTCTAATGAAAAACTGTTTTTT. It codes for CASSRQGALSNEKLFF.

For the CDR3, the DNA is TGCGCCAGCAGCTTCGGGGGCAATGAGCAGTTCTTC. Translating it yields CASSFGGNEQFF. This chain uses TRBV5-1 with TRBJ2-1, with D possibly being TRBD2 (6 bases). The CDR3 runs to 12 residues. Germline values: CDR1 SGHRS, CDR2 YFSETQ. Trimming cost V 2 bases and J 6 bases, with 6 bases left between them. The whole variable domain, filled in from reference TRBV5-1 and TRBJ2-1, reads KAGVTQTPRYLIKTRGQQVTLSCSPISGHRSVSWYQQTPGQGLQFLFEYFSETQRNKGNFPGRFSGRQFSNSRSEMNVSTLELGDSALYLCASSFGGNEQFFGPGTRLTVL.

The chain combines TRBV30 with TRBJ2-3; no clear D gene. CDR1 is GTSNPN and CDR2 is SVGIG in the germline V gene (reference sequence). V shed 5 bases and J shed 2 bases, with 8 bases lying between them. This CDR3 has 12 amino acids. The CDR3 nucleotides read TGTGCCTGGGCGGCCAACACAGATACGCAGTATTTT. This sequence encodes CAWAANTDTQYF.

V and J are TRBV2 and TRBJ2-1, with TRBD2 identical over 7 bases. Trimming cost V 8 bases and J 6 bases; bases outside gene matches: 10. CDR1 and CDR2 from the germline V gene are SNHLY and FYNNEI. The CDR3 has 14 residues. The CDR3 loop reads CASEGSSGINEQFF. Written as DNA, the CDR3 is TGTGCCAGCGAGGGGTCTAGCGGTATCAATGAGCAGTTCTTC.

The rearrangement uses TRBV21-1 and TRBJ2-7; the DNA was not used to check the table's D call, TRBD1. TRBV21-1 is a pseudogene segment. The CDR3 covers 17 residues. The CDR3 spells CASSTHRDRDASYEQYF. The DNA for the CDR3 is TGTGCCAGCAGCACTCACCGGGACAGGGATGCGTCCTACGAGCAGTACTTC.

The chain has TRBV16 and TRBJ1-1; possible D gene TRBD1, 6 bases. There are 12 residues in the CDR3. The V and J ends lost 6 bases and 6 bases respectively, with 11 bases between them. The germline V gene encodes CDR1 KGHSY and CDR2 FQNENV. CDR3 residues: CASSPQGPEAFF. The CDR3 coding sequence is TGTGCCAGCAGTCCACAGGGCCCTGAAGCTTTCTTT.

V is TRBV5-1 and J is TRBJ2-2, with TRBD1 as a possible D gene (6 bases). This CDR3 region has 16 residues. Trimming removed 0 bases from V and 6 bases from J, with 15 bases in between. The germline V gene has CDR1 SGHRS and CDR2 YFSETQ. The CDR3 bases are TGCGCCAGCAGCTTGGTTGCAGGGGAAGGGTCCGGGGAGCTGTTTTTT. Translated: CASSLVAGEGSGELFF.